One T cell receptor (beta chain) is described in this entry. Semi-nested PCR with Nested Universal Primer A followed constant-region reverse priming of full-length variable regions. TCRdb passed the 5' RACE reads through MiXCR, listing each CDR3 protein once. Counted here are 9,500 to 15,000 distinct CDR3 sequences, about 51% occurring once; the ten biggest clones make up around 12%. J lost 12 bases, V lost 6 bases, and 7 bases had no gene match. Germline CDR1 DFQATT, CDR2 SNEGSKA (reference sequence). CDR3 length: 11 residues. Cells sorted as Tregs were CD4+, CD25+ and CD127-/low. The sequencing input was tumor-infiltrating Tregs sorted from the breast tumor. This receptor was taken from a female donor with breast cancer. The chain couples TRBV20-1 to TRBJ2-1; 8 nucleotides agree with TRBD2. In nucleotides, the CDR3 is TGCAGTGCGATACTAGCGGCGAGGCAGTTCTTC. Its protein is CSAILAARQFF.